One and the same sample provided the 27 T cell receptor beta chains below, sequenced in a study of shared clonotypes between healthy human individuals. Data came from immunoSEQ multiplex PCR; TCRdb stores just in-frame clones and leaves some out. The sample lists approximately 980,000 clones, 76% seen once, with over 1.3% in the top ten. Sample: memory CD4+ T cells sorted from blood. Subset meaning: CD45RA-negative fraction. The receptors here all came from a man younger than 35 in good health.

This clone was picked up many times. The V call is TRBV5-6, the J call TRBJ1-1, with no clear D. Germline CDR1 SGHDT, CDR2 YYEEEE. The CDR3 contains 15 residues. V was trimmed by 4 bases and J by 0 bases, leaving 13 bases between them. CDR3 amino acids: CASSDGLIMNTEAFF. The DNA of the CDR3 is TGTGCCAGCAGCGACGGACTGATCATGAACACTGAAGCTTTCTTT.

The V gene is TRBV6-6, the J gene TRBJ1-5; D is perhaps TRBD1 (5 bases). Trimming pared 0 bases from V and 6 bases from J, leaving 9 bases between. CDR3 length: 14 amino acids. CDR1 and CDR2 (germline): MNHNY, SVGAGI (reference sequence). CDR3 nucleotides: TGTGCCAGCAGTTACTCGGGGGGGAGTCAGCCCCAGCATTTT. It specifies CASSYSGGSQPQHF.

On this clone: Other DNA sequences in this sample translate to the same CDR3. In DNA, the CDR3 is TGTGCCAGCAGTTACTCGATCGGGTCTGGGGCCAACGTCCTGACTTTC. Its protein product is CASSYSIGSGANVLTF. J is TRBJ2-6 and V is TRBV6-5; D call uncertain. CDR1 MNHEY and CDR2 SVGAGI come from the germline V gene. The CDR3 has 16 amino acids. The V end lost 0 bases, the J end lost 1 base, and 7 bases lay between the germline ends.

This clone was seen only a few times. This chain joins TRBV30 and TRBJ1-1; possible D gene TRBD1, 6 bases. This CDR3 is 14 amino acids long. With 2 bases removed from V and 1 base from J, the gap between germline ends came to 11 bases. CDR1 and CDR2 from the germline V gene are GTSNPN and SVGIG (reference sequence). This CDR3 reads CAWSWGHRNTEAFF. The CDR3 DNA is TGTGCCTGGAGTTGGGGACATCGGAACACTGAAGCTTTCTTT.

This clone showed up just once. The gene calls are TRBV18 and TRBJ2-5; 7 nucleotides line up with TRBD1. V lost 3 bases and J lost 1; bases outside the gene matches: 5. Germline CDR1 KGHSH, CDR2 LQKENI. There are 15 residues in the CDR3. This CDR3 reads CASSPNRGPQETQYF. In DNA, the CDR3 is TGTGCCAGCTCACCGAACAGGGGTCCCCAAGAGACCCAGTACTTC.

The V gene is TRBV25-1, the J gene TRBJ1-2, with D hard to call. The CDR3 runs to 11 residues. Germline V gene data show CDR1 as MGHDK and CDR2 as SYGVNS. Trimming stripped 6 bases from V and 4 bases from J, with 6 bases between. The CDR3 region is CASSKGYGYTF. Here the CDR3 DNA reads TGTGCCAGCAGCAAGGGCTATGGCTACACCTTC.

The V gene is TRBV7-2, the J gene TRBJ1-6; no reliable D call. Looked up from germline, CDR1 is SGHTA and CDR2 is FQGNSA. Trimming took off 2 bases at V and 6 bases at J, with 2 bases between the two ends. The CDR3 is 12 residues long. The CDR3 sequence: CASSLINSPLHF. The CDR3, as DNA: TGTGCCAGCAGCTTAATTAATTCACCCCTCCACTTT.

The sample holds many counts of this clone. The J gene is TRBJ2-7, the V gene TRBV10-1, with TRBD2 identical over 9 bases. This CDR3 is built from 14 residues. The germline CDR1 and CDR2 sequences are WNHNN and SYGVQD (reference sequence). With 11 bases clipped from V and 5 bases from J, the junction kept 13 bases outside the gene matches. The CDR3 coding sequence is TGCGCCCTCGGGGGCGGGGGGGCGCAGGACGAGCAGTACTTC. It specifies CALGGGGAQDEQYF.

CDR3 nucleotide sequence: TGCGCCAGCAGCTTGGGTGGGACAGGGGGCTCCTCACATGAAGCTTTCTTT. It encodes CASSLGGTGGSSHEAFF. The chain recombines TRBV5-1 with TRBJ1-1; 12 nucleotides agree with TRBD1. The length of the CDR3 is 17 residues. V gave up 0 bases and J gave up 7 bases; unmatched junction bases: 10. CDR1 is SGHRS, CDR2 YFSETQ, per germline.

Only one count was recorded for this clone. The chain links TRBV30 to TRBJ1-2; 7 positions match TRBD1. The CDR3 spans 13 residues. Germline V gene data show CDR1 as GTSNPN and CDR2 as SVGIG (reference sequence). J gave up 7 bases and V 0 bases, and 5 bases lay outside the gene matches. CDR3 protein: CAWSVPGGAGYTF. The CDR3 DNA reads TGTGCCTGGAGTGTGCCAGGGGGGGCTGGCTACACCTTC.

This clone was recorded a few times. The chain has TRBV4-1 and TRBJ1-6, with D perhaps TRBD1 (6 bases). Germline V CDR1 and CDR2: MGHRA, YSYEKL. The CDR3 length is 15 residues. The V end was cut by 2 bases, the J end by 8 bases, with 13 bases between. CDR3 amino acids: CASSQKGVRDSPLHF. Here the CDR3 DNA reads TGCGCCAGCAGCCAAAAGGGGGTTCGAGATTCACCCCTCCACTTT.

This clone was seen a single time. This chain uses TRBV27 with TRBJ2-7; tentative D call: TRBD1 (6 bases). The germline V gene has CDR1 MNHEY and CDR2 SMNVEV (reference sequence). CDR3 length: 13 amino acids. The V and J ends lost 6 bases and 5 bases respectively, with 14 bases between them. The CDR3: CASSHREGDEQYF. CDR3 DNA sequence: TGTGCCAGCAGCCACAGGGAAGGGGACGAGCAGTACTTC.

The chain uses TRBV30 and TRBJ2-1, with 9 nucleotides matching TRBD2. CDR3 length: 15 amino acids. CDR1 and CDR2 (germline): GTSNPN, SVGIG (reference sequence). The J segment lost 2 bases and the V segment lost 4 bases, leaving 6 bases of the junction unmatched. The DNA of the CDR3 is TGTGCCTGGACTAGCGGGGAGGGACCCTACAATGAGCAGTTCTTC. It is translated as CAWTSGEGPYNEQFF.

In this sample, this clone turned up once. The V gene is TRBV5-1, the J gene TRBJ2-5; D remains ambiguous. Per the germline V gene, CDR1 is SGHRS and CDR2 is YFSETQ. The CDR3 runs to 15 residues. V was shortened by 5 bases and J by 2 bases, with 16 bases between the two germline ends. CDR3 residues: CASSFLRQPQETQYF. The CDR3 DNA reads as TGCGCCAGCAGTTTTCTTCGACAACCACAAGAGACCCAGTACTTC.

The chain employs TRBV7-2 and TRBJ2-2; D is tentatively TRBD1 or TRBD2 (5 bases each). V was pared by 4 bases and J by 5 bases, with 14 bases between. This CDR3 has 15 residues. CDR1 SGHTA and CDR2 FQGNSA come from the germline V gene. The CDR3 DNA reads TGTGCCAGCAGCTCGCGAGGGGCTGGGACCGGGGAGCTGTTTTTT. Protein product: CASSSRGAGTGELFF.

V usage is TRBV27 and J usage is TRBJ1-1; D might be TRBD1 (6 bases). The CDR3 sequence is 15 residues long. Germline lookup yields CDR1 MNHEY and CDR2 SMNVEV (reference sequence). V was pared by 6 bases and J by 2 bases, with 16 bases between. CDR3 residues: CASRGGAGINTEAFF. In DNA, the CDR3 is TGTGCCAGCAGGGGGGGCGCGGGGATTAACACTGAAGCTTTCTTT.

This chain links TRBV5-4 with TRBJ1-2, with 8 bases that match TRBD1. The CDR3 runs 14 residues. J gave up 2 bases and V 0 bases, and 0 bases lay outside the gene matches. The germline V gene encodes CDR1 SGHNT and CDR2 YYREEE (reference sequence). CDR3 residues: CASSLGDRNYGYTF. DNA for the CDR3: TGTGCCAGCAGCTTGGGGGACAGGAACTATGGCTACACCTTC.

The genes are TRBV6-1 and TRBJ1-4, with D maybe TRBD1 (5 bases). Germline V gene sequence: CDR1 MNHNS, CDR2 SASEGT. This CDR3 region has 14 residues. V was shortened by 4 bases and J by 6 bases, with 12 bases between the two germline ends. The CDR3 sequence: CASSATGGDEKLFF. The CDR3 DNA follows: TGTGCCAGCAGTGCAACAGGCGGGGATGAAAAACTGTTTTTT.

This clone was recorded once. J is TRBJ2-3 and V is TRBV9; the D is unclear. The CDR3 has 15 residues. CDR1 is SGDLS, CDR2 YYNGEE, per germline. Trimming removed 0 bases from V and 2 bases from J, with 10 bases in between. The CDR3 bases are TGTGCCAGCAGCGTAGGAGCCCGTAACACAGATACGCAGTATTTT. Its translation is CASSVGARNTDTQYF.

The chain employs TRBV21-1 and TRBJ1-1. TRBV21-1 has pseudogene status. CDR3 length: 13 residues. The CDR3 DNA reads as TGTGCCAGCAGCAAGTGGGGGAGTCCTGAAGCTTTCTTT. It specifies CASSKWGSPEAFF.

Concerning this clone itself: The junction departs from the called germline gene at one end, perhaps through a read error. The chain employs TRBV7-7 and TRBJ2-3, with 10 nucleotides matching TRBD1. In germline, CDR1 is SSHAT, CDR2 FNYEAQ (reference sequence). This CDR3 has 14 amino acids. CDR3 sequence reads: CASSAGQGADTQYF. The CDR3 DNA sequence: TGTGCTAGCAGCGCCGGACAGGGGGCAGATACGCAGTATTTT. The whole variable domain, remainder taken from reference TRBV7-7 and TRBJ2-3, is GAGVSQSPRYKVTKRGQDVTLRCDPISSHATLYWYQQALGQGPEFLTYFNYEAQPDKSGLPSDRFSAERPEGSISTLTIQRTEQRDSAMYRCASSAGQGADTQYFGPGTRLTVL.

This clone has just a few counts. V usage is TRBV4-1 and J usage is TRBJ1-2; D is unresolved. The V end lost 1 base, the J end lost 0 bases, and 9 bases lay between the germline ends. The germline V gene encodes CDR1 MGHRA and CDR2 YSYEKL. This CDR3 contains 15 residues. The CDR3 protein is CASSQAAAPNYGYTF. CDR3 coding DNA: TGCGCCAGCAGCCAAGCGGCAGCTCCTAACTATGGCTACACCTTC.

The rearrangement uses TRBV28 and TRBJ2-3; D remains unclear. There are 13 residues in the CDR3. Germline loops: CDR1 MDHEN, CDR2 SYDVKM. Deletions cut 0 bases from V and 2 bases from J, with 3 bases between. The CDR3 spells CASSLWHTDTQYF. Here the CDR3 DNA reads TGTGCCAGCAGTTTATGGCACACAGATACGCAGTATTTT.

V gene TRBV5-4 combines with J gene TRBJ1-5; possible D gene TRBD1, 6 bases. The CDR3 covers 15 residues. Germline V gene lookup returns CDR1 SGHNT and CDR2 YYREEE (reference sequence). V lost 9 bases and J 5 bases, leaving 21 bases between the germline ends. CDR3 in DNA: TGTGCCACCCACGATCGTACCCAGGGGCATCAGCCCCAGCATTTT. Translated, it gives CATHDRTQGHQPQHF.

This clone showed up just once. This chain uses TRBV9 with TRBJ1-6, with no clear D. This CDR3 region has 14 residues. Germline V CDR1 and CDR2: SGDLS, YYNGEE. Trimming took 0 bases from V and 5 from J, leaving 6 bases between them. The CDR3 here is CASSVELNNSPLHF. CDR3 DNA sequence: TGTGCCAGCAGCGTAGAACTGAATAATTCACCCCTCCACTTT.

About this clone itself: An end of the junction differs from the germline gene, which may be a read error. The gene calls are TRBV7-2 and TRBJ1-2, with D hard to call. Germline assignment: CDR1 SGHTA and CDR2 FQGNSA. The CDR3 totals 12 residues. The CDR3 here is CASTLMESGYTF. CDR3 coding DNA: TGTGCCAGCACCTTAATGGAGTCTGGCTACACCTTC.

The genes are TRBV27 and TRBJ1-6; 7 positions match TRBD1. Germline CDR1 and CDR2: MNHEY and SMNVEV (reference sequence). The CDR3 length is 15 residues. Losses at the gene ends were 5 bases for V and 2 bases for J; bases not matched to a gene: 3. CDR3 loop: CASSLGGTYNSPLHF. CDR3 bases: TGTGCCAGCAGTCTAGGGGGCACCTATAATTCACCCCTCCACTTT.